A selection of T cell receptor beta chains follows, all from one sample in a study of response to subunit inactivated influenza vaccine. TCRdb recomputed calls from the RT-PCR reads with MiXCR, one row per CDR3 protein. The top ten hold about an eighth of the sample, which has 400,000 to 650,000 distinct CDR3 sequences, less than 7.5% seen once. Sequenced material: PBMCs from blood, taken roughly 24 months after vaccination. The receptor set was obtained from a man aged 50 to 69 who received an inactivated influenza vaccine. The conserved cysteine and the conserved F or W are not part of the CDR3 here. Each record gives: D gene, J gene, V gene, clone size, CDR3 protein. The D gene is left open where the match is weak. Clone size is shown for a subset of rows, as once, few, many or a class of expanded clone.

>TRBD2|TRBJ2-2|TRBV7-9|many
ASRPGTSGVAGELF
>TRBD1|TRBJ1-1|TRBV18|-
ASSRGQFWNTEAF
>-|TRBJ2-6|TRBV20-1|-
SQAHRDSGANVLT
>-|TRBJ2-3|TRBV2|few
ASSRDGITDTQY
>-|TRBJ1-2|TRBV7-9|-
ASSAQIPHGYT
>-|TRBJ1-6|TRBV4-2|few
ASSQELRTGPNSPLH
>TRBD2|TRBJ2-1|TRBV5-1|many
ASSLGSGGANEQF
>-|TRBJ2-3|TRBV5-1|few
ASRPPDSYTDTQY
>TRBD1|TRBJ1-2|TRBV11-2|many
ASSLDRGYGYT
>-|TRBJ1-5|TRBV29-1|-
SVVLLADTYRSNQPQH
>TRBD2|TRBJ2-5|TRBV20-1|few
SARGISSGTETQY
>-|TRBJ2-1|TRBV6-1|many
ASSPSRDIYNEQF
>TRBD2|TRBJ2-1|TRBV5-1|many
ASSLGIAGVHEQF
>-|TRBJ2-2|TRBV30|-
AWSGESRVELF
>-|TRBJ2-1|TRBV9|many
ASSIGGLAYNEQF
>TRBD2|TRBJ2-1|TRBV2|many
ASSDFGVAGLDNEQF
>-|TRBJ2-3|TRBV6-1|many
ASSDPGDTQY
>-|TRBJ1-2|TRBV10-3|-
AISAYRDDGYT
>-|TRBJ1-1|TRBV12-3/TRBV12-4|few
ASRLPPGGGDTEAF
>TRBD1|TRBJ2-7|TRBV28|few
ASSLAGQGTSYEQY
>-|TRBJ2-7|TRBV7-9|many
ASSLVNAYEQY
>TRBD2|TRBJ2-1|TRBV9|many
ASSVLGLAGYNEQF
>TRBD1|TRBJ1-6|TRBV6-2/TRBV6-3|few
ASSYIQGARKVTSPLH
>-|TRBJ2-1|TRBV12-3/TRBV12-4|many
ASSLRRVPPYNEQF
>-|TRBJ2-1|TRBV24-1|many
ATSDPLYSSKF
>-|TRBJ1-3|TRBV20-1|many
SARGHSAGNTIY